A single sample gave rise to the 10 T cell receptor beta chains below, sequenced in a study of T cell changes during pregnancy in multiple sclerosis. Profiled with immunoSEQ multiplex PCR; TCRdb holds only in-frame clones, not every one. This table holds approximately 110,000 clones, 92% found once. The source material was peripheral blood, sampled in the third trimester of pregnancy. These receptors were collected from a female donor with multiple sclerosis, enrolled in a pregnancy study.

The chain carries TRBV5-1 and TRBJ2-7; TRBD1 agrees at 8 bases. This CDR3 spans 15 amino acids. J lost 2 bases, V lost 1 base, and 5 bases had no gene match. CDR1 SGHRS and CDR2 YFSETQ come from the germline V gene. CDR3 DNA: TGCGCCAGCAGCTTGTCCCAGGGGGCACCCTACGAGCAGTACTTC. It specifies CASSLSQGAPYEQYF.

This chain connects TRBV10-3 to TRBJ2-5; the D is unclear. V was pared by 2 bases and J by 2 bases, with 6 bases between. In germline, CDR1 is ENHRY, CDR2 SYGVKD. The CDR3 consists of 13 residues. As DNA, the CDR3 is TGTGCCATCAGTGAGCGGTTGCAAGAGACCCAGTACTTC. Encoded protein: CAISERLQETQYF.

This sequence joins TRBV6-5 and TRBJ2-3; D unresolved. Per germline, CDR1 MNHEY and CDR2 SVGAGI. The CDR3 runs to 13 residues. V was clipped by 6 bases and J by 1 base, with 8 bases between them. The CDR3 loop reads CASSRARTDTQYF. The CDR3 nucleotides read TGTGCCAGCAGCCGCGCACGCACAGATACGCAGTATTTT.

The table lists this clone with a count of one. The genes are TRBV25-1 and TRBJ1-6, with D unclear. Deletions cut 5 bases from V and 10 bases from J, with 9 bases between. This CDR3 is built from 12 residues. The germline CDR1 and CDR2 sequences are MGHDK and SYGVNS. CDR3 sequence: CASSNTKSPLHF. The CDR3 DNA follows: TGTGCCAGCAGTAACACGAAATCACCCCTCCACTTT.

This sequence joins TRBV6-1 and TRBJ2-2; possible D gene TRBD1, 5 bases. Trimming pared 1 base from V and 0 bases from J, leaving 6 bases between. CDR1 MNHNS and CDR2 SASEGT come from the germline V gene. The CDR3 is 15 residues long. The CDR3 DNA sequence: TGTGCCAGCAGTGAAGGACAGCCGAACACCGGGGAGCTGTTTTTT. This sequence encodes CASSEGQPNTGELFF.

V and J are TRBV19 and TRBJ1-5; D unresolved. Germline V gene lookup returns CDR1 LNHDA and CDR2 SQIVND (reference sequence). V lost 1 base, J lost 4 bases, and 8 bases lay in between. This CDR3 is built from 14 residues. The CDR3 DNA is TGTGCCAGTAGTATAGTGGAGATAAATCAGCCCCAGCATTTT. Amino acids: CASSIVEINQPQHF.

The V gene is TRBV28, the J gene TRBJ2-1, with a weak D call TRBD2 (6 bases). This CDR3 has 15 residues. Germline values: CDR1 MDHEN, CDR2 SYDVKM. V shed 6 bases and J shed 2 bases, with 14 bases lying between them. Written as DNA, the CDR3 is TGTGCCAGCAGGCACGGGACTGAGGCCTACAATGAGCAGTTCTTC. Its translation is CASRHGTEAYNEQFF. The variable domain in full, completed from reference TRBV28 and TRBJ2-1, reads DVKVTQSSRYLVKRTGEKVFLECVQDMDHENMFWYRQDPGLGLRLIYFSYDVKMKEKGDIPEGYSVSREKKERFSLILESASTNQTSMYLCASRHGTEAYNEQFFGPGTRLTVL.

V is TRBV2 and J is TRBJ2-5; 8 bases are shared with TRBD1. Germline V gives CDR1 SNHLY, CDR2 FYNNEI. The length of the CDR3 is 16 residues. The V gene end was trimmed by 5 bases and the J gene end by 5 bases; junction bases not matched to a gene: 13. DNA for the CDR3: TGTGCCAGCAGTACCCGCGACAGGGGTGCCCTGGAGACCCAGTACTTC. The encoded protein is CASSTRDRGALETQYF.

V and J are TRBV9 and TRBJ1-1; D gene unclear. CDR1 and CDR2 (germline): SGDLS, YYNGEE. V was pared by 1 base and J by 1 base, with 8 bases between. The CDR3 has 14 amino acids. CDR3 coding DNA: TGTGCCAGCAGCGTATCCCCGGGGAACACTGAAGCTTTCTTT. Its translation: CASSVSPGNTEAFF.

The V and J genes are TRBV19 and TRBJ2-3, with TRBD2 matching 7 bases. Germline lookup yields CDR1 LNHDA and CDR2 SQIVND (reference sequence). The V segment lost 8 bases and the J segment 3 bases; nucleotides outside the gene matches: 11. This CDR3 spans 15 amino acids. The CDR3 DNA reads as TGTGCCAGTGGGACGGGGGGATTTACTACAGATACGCAGTATTTT. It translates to CASGTGGFTTDTQYF.